The 14 T cell receptor beta chains below were found in one sample sequenced in a study of radiotherapy plus CTLA-4 blockade in lung cancer. Here immunoSEQ multiplex PCR was the method, and the copy in TCRdb shows in-frame clones only, minus some. The sample comprises more than 90,000 clones, roughly 85% of which are singletons, and about 25% rests with the top ten. The input for sequencing was peripheral blood, taken from a patient treated with radiotherapy plus ipilimumab. The receptors here all came from a human donor with non-small cell lung cancer that progressed on radiotherapy plus ipilimumab.

The sample holds one count of this clone. The V gene is TRBV28, the J gene TRBJ1-5; a weak D match, TRBD1 (5 bases). Looked up from germline, CDR1 is MDHEN and CDR2 is SYDVKM. The CDR3 has 17 residues. With 0 bases removed from V and 5 bases from J, the gap between germline ends came to 17 bases. CDR3 loop: CASSLWGGRGVDQPQHF. DNA of the CDR3: TGTGCCAGCAGTTTATGGGGGGGACGCGGAGTGGATCAGCCCCAGCATTTT.

This CDR3 reads CSVELIGTLGGYEQYF. For the CDR3, the DNA is TGCAGCGTTGAACTTATCGGGACACTCGGCGGGTACGAGCAGTACTTC. The J gene is TRBJ2-7, the V gene TRBV29-1, with a weak D call TRBD1 (6 bases). Trimming took off 2 bases at V and 4 bases at J, with 21 bases between the two ends. The CDR3 runs to 16 residues. Per the germline V gene, CDR1 is SQVTM and CDR2 is ANQGSEA.

The chain uses TRBV7-2 and TRBJ2-1, with unresolved D. CDR3 length equals 13 residues. Germline values: CDR1 SGHTA, CDR2 FQGNSA. Trimming shortened V by 3 bases and J by 7 bases, and 10 bases separated the two germline ends. This chain's CDR3 is CASSLGFANEQFF. In DNA, the CDR3 is TGTGCCAGCAGCTTGGGCTTCGCGAATGAGCAGTTCTTC.

V is TRBV7-8 and J is TRBJ2-7; D gene ambiguous. CDR1 SGHVS and CDR2 FQNEAQ come from the germline V gene. Trimming pared 5 bases from V and 6 bases from J, leaving 17 bases between. The CDR3 has 14 amino acids. The DNA of the CDR3 is TGTGCCAGCAGCCTAGGGTTTGGCGTGAGCGAGCAGTACGTC. Protein product: CASSLGFGVSEQYV.

The chain combines TRBV11-1 with TRBJ2-1; D call uncertain. The CDR3 runs 16 residues. Germline CDR1 and CDR2: SGHAT and FQDESV (reference sequence). The V end lost 3 bases, the J end lost 3 bases, and 15 bases lay between the germline ends. CDR3 nucleotides: TGTGCCAGCAGCTTGTTTATTATCACAGACTACAATGAGCAGTTCTTC. It specifies CASSLFIITDYNEQFF.

The chain employs TRBV5-4 and TRBJ1-1, with TRBD1 identical over 7 bases. The CDR3 totals 15 residues. CDR1 is SGHNT and CDR2 is YYREEE in the germline V gene (reference sequence). V shed 4 bases and J 2 bases; nucleotides not matched to a gene: 8. The CDR3 DNA sequence: TGTGCCAGCAGCGACGGGGACAGAATTAACACTGAAGCTTTCTTT. Amino acid sequence: CASSDGDRINTEAFF.

The chain joins TRBV10-3 to TRBJ2-7; TRBD1 aligns across 9 bases. V lost 6 bases and J lost 4; bases outside the gene matches: 4. The CDR3 has 13 residues. In germline, CDR1 is ENHRY, CDR2 SYGVKD. The CDR3 is CAIRRQGGYEQYV. CDR3 in DNA: TGTGCCATCAGGAGACAGGGGGGGTACGAGCAGTACGTC.

This chain joins TRBV6-1 and TRBJ2-7; D is tentatively TRBD1 or TRBD2 (6 bases each). V lost 7 bases and J lost 2, with 12 bases in between. This CDR3 spans 13 amino acids. The germline CDR1 and CDR2 sequences are MNHNS and SASEGT. The CDR3 loop is CASKGGITYEQYF. The CDR3 nucleotides read TGTGCCAGCAAAGGGGGGATCACCTACGAGCAGTACTTC.

The chain combines TRBV5-4 with TRBJ2-3, with 7 bases that match TRBD1. Looked up from germline, CDR1 is SGHNT and CDR2 is YYREEE (reference sequence). The CDR3 runs 15 residues. The trim removed 4 bases at V and 7 bases at J, leaving 12 bases unmatched. CDR3 sequence reads: CASSPTGTVIHTQYF. CDR3 coding DNA: TGTGCCAGCAGCCCTACCGGGACAGTTATACATACGCAGTATTTT.

This clone has just a few counts. The chain has TRBV29-1 and TRBJ2-3; no firm D call. V lost 5 bases and J lost 0, with 9 bases in between. CDR1 and CDR2 from the germline V gene are SQVTM and ANQGSEA. There are 13 residues in the CDR3. This chain's CDR3 is CSVRVTSTDTQYF. Here the CDR3 DNA reads TGCAGCGTTCGTGTCACTAGCACAGATACGCAGTATTTT.

The chain couples TRBV7-3 to TRBJ2-5; TRBD2 matches 7 bases. J lost 4 bases, V lost 3 bases, and 5 bases had no gene match. The germline V gene has CDR1 SGHTA and CDR2 FQGTGA. The CDR3 spans 14 residues. CDR3 DNA: TGTGCCAGCAGCTTCACTAGCGACTCAGAGACCCAGTACTTC. This translates into CASSFTSDSETQYF.

The chain couples TRBV29-1 to TRBJ2-1; TRBD2 aligns across 9 bases. This CDR3 region has 16 residues. The ends lost 1 base at V and 4 bases at J; junction bases unmatched: 8. In germline, CDR1 is SQVTM, CDR2 ANQGSEA. The CDR3 DNA follows: TGCAGCGTTGAAGGGTTAGCGGGAGTTGGTTACAATGAGCAGTTCTTC. Protein sequence: CSVEGLAGVGYNEQFF.

The V and J genes are TRBV4-1 and TRBJ2-3; D possibly corresponds to TRBD2 (5 bases). This CDR3 contains 15 residues. With 0 bases removed from V and 0 bases from J, the gap between germline ends came to 7 bases. Germline V lookup: CDR1 MGHRA, CDR2 YSYEKL. This CDR3 reads CASSQDGGSTDTQYF. In DNA, the CDR3 is TGCGCCAGCAGCCAAGATGGCGGGAGCACAGATACGCAGTATTTT.

Here the CDR3 reads CASSEVYGETQYF. CDR3 nucleotide sequence: TGTGCCAGCAGCGAGGTATATGGCGAGACCCAGTACTTC. The J gene is TRBJ2-5, the V gene TRBV7-2; D is ambiguous. V lost 5 bases and J 5 bases, leaving 12 bases between the germline ends. Germline V gives CDR1 SGHTA, CDR2 FQGNSA. This CDR3 is 13 amino acids long.